This T cell receptor (beta chain) comes out of a study of shared clonotypes between healthy human individuals. Each of the donors was a healthy adult who was HIV-negative and had not had a recent acute infection or vaccination. Points on this clone: Its target is unknown.

This table comes from immunoSEQ multiplex PCR, and its TCRdb copy is limited to in-frame clones, with some not included. The sample shows hundreds of thousands of clones, around 74% of them seen only once. The length of the CDR3 is 16 residues. CDR1 and CDR2 from the germline V gene are SGHAT and FQNNGV. Germline trimming cut 1 base from V and 2 bases from J; bases unmatched to any gene: 5. General study points: It was expected that sequencing depth would affect clonotype sharing among donors.

The rearrangement joins TRBV11-2 to TRBJ2-7, with TRBD2 matching 10 bases. The sample was memory CD4+ T cells sorted from blood. Subset indicated: CD45RA-negative fraction. The source is a woman younger than 45 in good health. CDR3 region: CASSLVPSGSAYEQYF. The CDR3 DNA follows: TGTGCCAGCAGCTTAGTGCCTAGCGGGAGCGCCTACGAGCAGTACTTC. The full variable domain, rest sourced from reference TRBV11-2 and TRBJ2-7, is EAGVAQSPRYKIIEKRQSVAFWCNPISGHATLYWYQQILGQGPKLLIQFQNNGVVDDSQLPKDRFSAERLKGVDSTLKIQPAKLEDSAVYLCASSLVPSGSAYEQYFGPGTRLTVT.